Presented here are 25 T cell receptor beta chains from one specimen sequenced in a study of prognosis after radiotherapy for stage I lung cancer. Template was genomic DNA; TCR beta CDR3 amplified in two multiplex PCR rounds. Amplification in first-round PCR relied on primers specific to each TRBV and TRBJ gene. In TCRdb, the multiplex PCR reads were re-called with MiXCR into one record per CDR3 protein. Of roughly 30,000 distinct CDR3 sequences listed, about half are singletons. Source: PBMCs, taken before or after stereotactic body radiation therapy (not recorded which). The receptors were gathered from a donor over 45 with non-small cell lung cancer.

This clonotype was seen repeatedly, ten times or more. The chain links TRBV12-3 or TRBV12-4 to TRBJ2-4, with D perhaps matching TRBD1 or TRBD2 (5 bases each). V was trimmed by 6 bases and J by 7 bases, leaving 10 bases between them. The CDR3 covers 12 residues. The CDR3 sequence is CASRGESNIQYF. The CDR3 DNA sequence: TGTGCCAGCAGGGGGGAGTCCAACATTCAGTACTTC.

This clonotype showed up many times. The rearrangement links TRBV19 to TRBJ2-7, with 9 bases matching TRBD1. Germline trimming cut 5 bases from V and 6 bases from J; bases unmatched to any gene: 8. Germline values: CDR1 LNHDA, CDR2 SQIVND (reference sequence). The CDR3 runs to 14 residues. CDR3: CASSEQGATGEQYF. The CDR3 DNA reads TGTGCCAGTAGTGAACAGGGGGCGACGGGCGAGCAGTACTTC. Based on the CDR3 plus reference TRBV19 and TRBJ2-7, the full variable domain is DGGITQSPKYLFRKEGQNVTLSCEQNLNHDAMYWYRQDPGQGLRLIYYSQIVNDFQKGDIAEGYSVSREKKESFPLTVTSAQKNPTAFYLCASSEQGATGEQYFGPGTRLTVT.

A remark on this clonotype: Compared with germline, one end of the junction differs, possibly owing to a read error. V is TRBV20-1 and J is TRBJ1-5, with D possibly being TRBD1 (5 bases). Germline CDR1 reads DFQATT; CDR2 reads SNEGSKA (reference sequence). This CDR3 is 15 amino acids long. The CDR3 loop is CSASTPGRGRQPHHF. The CDR3 coding sequence is TGCAGTGCTAGCACTCCTGGGAGGGGCCGTCAGCCCCATCATTTT.

Of note for this clonotype: An end of the junction does not agree with germline; a read error may underlie this. V and J are TRBV7-2 and TRBJ1-2, with 7 bases that match TRBD1. This CDR3 is 14 amino acids long. Germline CDR1 is SGHTA and CDR2 is FQGNSA. CDR3 sequence (DNA): TGTGCCAGCAGAATATCAGGGGGTGTAAGTGGCTACACATTC. Its translation is CASRISGGVSGYTF.

The CDR3, as DNA: TGCAGTGCAATGGCGCATGGACAGGGTTTATACGAGCAGTACTTC. Translated: CSAMAHGQGLYEQYF. This chain connects TRBV20-1 to TRBJ2-7; 8 nucleotides match TRBD1. Germline V gene data show CDR1 as DFQATT and CDR2 as SNEGSKA (reference sequence). V shed 6 bases, J shed 4 bases, and the junction held 14 bases outside the gene matches. This CDR3 has 15 residues.

This clonotype was detected many times. The rearrangement joins TRBV18 to TRBJ2-1, with D possibly matching TRBD2 (5 bases). Trimming took off 3 bases at V and 7 bases at J, with 19 bases between the two ends. Per germline, CDR1 KGHSH and CDR2 LQKENI. The CDR3 sequence is 16 residues long. The CDR3 loop is CASSPTSSATGNEQFF. Here the CDR3 DNA reads TGTGCCAGCTCACCCACCTCTTCGGCGACGGGGAATGAGCAGTTCTTC.

This clonotype was observed a handful of times. This chain connects TRBV6-1 to TRBJ2-1; TRBD1 aligns across 8 bases. Germline trimming cut 10 bases from V and 6 bases from J; bases unmatched to any gene: 14. The germline V gene has CDR1 MNHNS and CDR2 SASEGT. This CDR3 is 15 amino acids long. CDR3 in amino acids: CAISSQGAQINEQFF. DNA of the CDR3: TGTGCCATCTCAAGTCAGGGGGCGCAAATCAATGAGCAGTTCTTC.

The chain carries TRBV5-1 and TRBJ1-6; 11 nucleotides match TRBD1. CDR1 is SGHRS and CDR2 is YFSETQ in the germline V gene. The junction had 12 bases not matched to a gene; V was cut back by 7 bases and J by 9 bases. The CDR3 covers 16 residues. CDR3 sequence (DNA): TGCGCCAGCCGTATGGGACAGGGGGGTTTACGTTCACCCCTCCACTTT. Protein: CASRMGQGGLRSPLHF.

This clonotype was detected many times. The rearrangement uses TRBV27 and TRBJ2-7; tentatively, D is TRBD1 (5 bases). Trimming pared 4 bases from V and 1 base from J, leaving 14 bases between. The germline CDR1 and CDR2 sequences are MNHEY and SMNVEV (reference sequence). CDR3 length equals 15 residues. The CDR3 is CASSSPSGISYEQYF. CDR3 in DNA: TGTGCCAGCAGTTCCCCCTCAGGGATTTCCTACGAGCAGTACTTC.

Details on this clonotype: A read error is the likely source, as a far larger clone sits one nucleotide away. The chain uses TRBV30 and TRBJ2-4; the D call may be TRBD1 or TRBD2 (5 bases each). The DNA end is more similar to TRBJ2-7, so the J call may be wrong. The germline gives CDR1 GTSNPN, CDR2 SVGIG (reference sequence). CDR3 length: 14 residues. The CDR3 DNA sequence: TGTACCTGGAGTGTACTGGGGGTTTCGAGCGAGCAGTACTTC. Protein product: CTWSVLGVSSEQYF.

This clonotype has just a few counts. The rearrangement links TRBV30 to TRBJ1-5; D is undetermined. This CDR3 has 14 amino acids. The germline V gene has CDR1 GTSNPN and CDR2 SVGIG (reference sequence). V lost 0 bases, J lost 1 base, and 7 bases lay in between. CDR3 nucleotide sequence: TGTGCCTGGAGTGTACAAGGGAGCAATCAGCCCCAGCATTTT. Its translation: CAWSVQGSNQPQHF.

Comment on this clonotype: This may arise from a read error, as a much more abundant clone is one base away. The chain recombines TRBV9 with TRBJ2-2, with 8 bases lining up with TRBD1. The CDR3 is 16 amino acids. Germline trimming cut 6 bases from V and 1 base from J; bases unmatched to any gene: 8. CDR1 is SGDLS and CDR2 is YYNGEE in the germline V gene. This CDR3 reads CASIPRTGQNTGELFF. The CDR3 DNA follows: TGTGCCAGCATCCCCCGGACAGGGCAGAACACCGGGGAGCTGTTTTTT.

This rearrangement joins TRBV6-2 or TRBV6-3 to TRBJ2-1; the match to TRBD1 covers 8 bases. Per germline, CDR1 MNHEY and CDR2 SVGEGT. J lost 0 bases, V lost 5 bases, and 15 bases had no gene match. This CDR3 has 19 residues. The CDR3 loop reads CASSARDRLATSSYNEQFF. CDR3 DNA: TGTGCCAGCAGTGCCCGGGACAGGTTAGCCACTAGCTCCTACAATGAGCAGTTCTTC.

This clonotype was seen repeatedly, ten times or more. This chain links TRBV10-3 with TRBJ2-7, with 8 bases identical to TRBD1. The germline CDR1 and CDR2 sequences are ENHRY and SYGVKD. The CDR3 is 15 residues long. V lost 7 bases to trimming and J lost 2 bases; unmatched junction nucleotides: 10. The CDR3 sequence: CAIMGAGTGAYEQYF. The DNA of the CDR3 is TGTGCCATCATGGGAGCCGGGACAGGCGCCTACGAGCAGTACTTC.

Ten or more counts support this clonotype. This chain uses TRBV18 with TRBJ1-2; D unresolved. V lost 3 bases and J 4 bases, leaving 15 bases between the germline ends. From germline, CDR1 is KGHSH and CDR2 LQKENI. The CDR3 has 15 residues. Written as DNA, the CDR3 is TGTGCCAGCTCACCCGAGACCCCGGGGATCTATGGCTACACCTTC. Translated, it gives CASSPETPGIYGYTF.

The V gene is TRBV6-2 or TRBV6-3, the J gene TRBJ1-1; D remains unclear. The CDR3 runs to 12 residues. In germline, CDR1 is MNHEY, CDR2 SVGEGT. Trimming stripped 7 bases from V and 1 base from J, with 7 bases between. In DNA, the CDR3 is TGTGCCAGCACCGAGAAGAACACTGAAGCTTTCTTT. Protein product: CASTEKNTEAFF.

This clonotype was seen more than once but under ten times. A much larger clone lies a single base off, so this may be a read error. The chain is built from TRBV6-5 and TRBJ2-2, with 8 bases aligning to TRBD1. The germline gives CDR1 MNHEY, CDR2 SVGAGI. There are 15 residues in the CDR3. The chain's CDR3 is CAGSYPRGRAGELFF. The CDR3 region has the DNA TGTGCCGGCAGTTATCCCAGGGGGCGGGCCGGGGAGCTGTTTTTT.

On this clonotype itself: Since a far larger clone is one base different, this is likely a read error. The genes are TRBV6-2 or TRBV6-3 and TRBJ2-3; D unclear. V lost 7 bases and J 10 bases, leaving 12 bases between the germline ends. Per germline, CDR1 MNHEY and CDR2 SVGEGT. This CDR3 is built from 11 residues. Written as DNA, the CDR3 is TGTGCCAGCAATCAGCTTAACGCGCAGTATTTT. Its protein is CASNQLNAQYF.

About this clonotype: An end of the junction differs from the germline gene, which may be a read error. The rearrangement links TRBV7-2 to TRBJ2-1, with D unresolved. The CDR3 has 14 residues. Per the germline V gene, CDR1 is SGHTA and CDR2 is FQGNSA. CDR3 residues: CAISLGNSSSEQFF. The CDR3 DNA is TGTGCCATCAGCTTAGGTAATAGCTCTAGTGAGCAGTTCTTC.

CDR3 sequence (DNA): TGCGCCAGCAGCTTGGCGGGAAACTCCTACGAGCAGTACTTC. Translation: CASSLAGNSYEQYF. The chain links TRBV5-1 to TRBJ2-7, with a possible D match to TRBD2 (5 bases). With 0 bases removed from V and 0 bases from J, the gap between germline ends came to 7 bases. Per the germline V gene, CDR1 is SGHRS and CDR2 is YFSETQ. The CDR3 length is 14 residues.

This clonotype was counted ten times or more. This chain uses TRBV3-1 with TRBJ2-5, with no clear D. The germline V gene encodes CDR1 LGHDT and CDR2 YNNKEL (reference sequence). V was shortened by 1 base and J by 8 bases, with 11 bases between the two germline ends. This CDR3 spans 13 amino acids. CDR3 sequence (DNA): TGTGCCAGCAGCCAAGCCGGCGTCCCAACCCAGTACTTC. The encoded protein is CASSQAGVPTQYF.

This clonotype occurred many times. The genes are TRBV6-2 or TRBV6-3 and TRBJ2-1; no firm D call. Germline CDR1 reads MNHEY; CDR2 reads SVGEGT. The CDR3 covers 15 residues. V was cut by 5 bases and J by 2 bases, with 13 bases left in between. DNA of the CDR3: TGTGCCAGCAGTAAGGTGGAGTTCACCTACAATGAGCAGTTCTTC. Translation: CASSKVEFTYNEQFF.

This clonotype was observed at least ten times. The chain uses TRBV10-3 and TRBJ1-2; D call uncertain. Per the germline V gene, CDR1 is ENHRY and CDR2 is SYGVKD. The CDR3 is 14 residues long. Trimming removed 4 bases at V and 7 bases at J, with 16 bases between. The CDR3 reads CAISGTEGKGGYTF. The CDR3 bases are TGTGCCATCAGTGGGACCGAGGGAAAAGGTGGCTACACCTTC.

This clonotype came up many times. The chain employs TRBV4-3 and TRBJ1-4; D not resolved. The V and J ends lost 0 bases and 7 bases respectively, with 15 bases between them. The CDR3 spans 16 residues. Germline lookup yields CDR1 LGHNA and CDR2 YSLEER. In DNA, the CDR3 is TGCGCCAGCAGCCAAGAACGATCCGGACTTGGTGAAAAACTGTTTTTT. Amino acids: CASSQERSGLGEKLFF.

This chain joins TRBV6-1 and TRBJ2-2; TRBD2 aligns across 9 bases. Germline CDR1 and CDR2: MNHNS and SASEGT. The CDR3 is 16 amino acids. Trimming cost V 8 bases and J 9 bases; bases outside gene matches: 16. Written as DNA, the CDR3 is TGTGCCAGCGGAGAGGCGGGACTAGCCCCGAGGAGGGAGCTGTTTTTT. It translates to CASGEAGLAPRRELFF.